Shown below are 31 T cell receptor beta chains from a single sample sequenced in a study of blood T cell repertoires in COVID-19. Here immunoSEQ multiplex PCR was the method, and the copy in TCRdb shows in-frame clones only, minus some. The sample has 250,000 to 300,000 clones, approximately 90% seen once; the top ten hold roughly 2%. Sequencing was performed on PBMCs or T cells enriched from blood (not recorded which). The source is a woman in her thirties or forties with acute COVID-19.

This sequence joins TRBV4-3 and TRBJ2-7, with TRBD1 matching 7 bases. This CDR3 spans 14 amino acids. V was clipped by 3 bases and J by 4 bases; unmatched bases: 6. Germline lookup yields CDR1 LGHNA and CDR2 YSLEER. CDR3 coding DNA: TGCGCCAGCAGCCAGCGGACAGGAAAATACGAGCAGTACTTC. Its translation: CASSQRTGKYEQYF.

The chain carries TRBV7-3 and TRBJ2-3; the D is unclear. The CDR3 covers 12 residues. CDR1 is SGHTA and CDR2 is FQGTGA in the germline V gene. The V end lost 6 bases, the J end lost 8 bases, and 12 bases lay between the germline ends. CDR3 nucleotides: TGTGCCAGCAGGTTCGTACTGTTTACGCAGTATTTT. Protein: CASRFVLFTQYF.

The DNA for the CDR3 is TGTGCCAGCAGTTCGACTAGCGGGGGCACAGATACGCAGTATTTT. As protein: CASSSTSGGTDTQYF. The chain combines TRBV6-5 with TRBJ2-3; 11 positions match TRBD2. Germline V CDR1 and CDR2: MNHEY, SVGAGI. CDR3 length: 15 amino acids. The junction had 1 base not matched to a gene; V was cut back by 4 bases and J by 1 base.

This clone occurred a few times. The V call is TRBV9, the J call TRBJ2-2; D possibly corresponds to TRBD2 (5 bases). CDR3 length: 13 residues. V was clipped by 3 bases and J by 6 bases, with 9 bases between them. Germline V gives CDR1 SGDLS, CDR2 YYNGEE. The CDR3 DNA is TGTGCCAGCAGCGCTCAACTAGCCGGGGAGCTGTTTTTT. It is translated as CASSAQLAGELFF.

V usage is TRBV5-4 and J usage is TRBJ2-2; a weak D match, TRBD1 (6 bases). The germline gives CDR1 SGHNT, CDR2 YYREEE (reference sequence). This CDR3 comprises 14 residues. Trimming took off 0 bases at V and 5 bases at J, with 8 bases between the two ends. Here the CDR3 DNA reads TGTGCCAGCAGCTTGGACAGGGTGACCGGGGAGCTGTTTTTT. This gives the protein CASSLDRVTGELFF.

This clone was seen a handful of times. The chain carries TRBV6-4 and TRBJ2-7, with D tentatively TRBD1 (7 bases). The CDR3 is made up of 15 amino acids. Germline values: CDR1 MRHNA, CDR2 SNTAGT. V was pared by 7 bases and J by 6 bases, with 22 bases between. The CDR3 protein is CASTPGGTEGSEQYF. DNA for the CDR3: TGTGCCAGCACCCCCGGAGGGACAGAGGGAAGCGAGCAGTACTTC.

The J gene is TRBJ2-1, the V gene TRBV7-9, with TRBD2 matching 9 bases. The length of the CDR3 is 17 residues. The germline V gene has CDR1 SEHNR and CDR2 FQNEAQ (reference sequence). Unmatched junction bases numbered 12, after V lost 1 base and J lost 8 bases. The CDR3 coding sequence is TGTGCCAGCAGCTTAGGAAATCGGGCGGGAGGGCCGGATGAGCAGTTCTTC. It is translated as CASSLGNRAGGPDEQFF.

The V gene is TRBV6-5, the J gene TRBJ2-7; D is possibly TRBD1 (6 bases). The CDR3 is 13 residues long. Trimming left V 11 bases short and J 2 bases short, with 16 bases between. From germline, CDR1 is MNHEY and CDR2 SVGAGI. The CDR3 here is CASRPGDAYEQYF. The CDR3 region has the DNA TGTGCCTCCCGTCCAGGGGACGCCTACGAGCAGTACTTC.

CDR3 coding DNA: TGTGCCAGCAGAAATTGGGGACAATCCACCGGGGAGCTGTTTTTT. This codes for CASRNWGQSTGELFF. This chain links TRBV5-6 with TRBJ2-2; maybe TRBD1 (6 bases). The CDR3 is 15 residues long. The V end was cut by 5 bases, the J end by 4 bases, with 15 bases between. The germline gives CDR1 SGHDT, CDR2 YYEEEE.

The CDR3 region is CSVLGENYGYTF. The CDR3 coding sequence is TGCAGCGTTCTTGGGGAGAACTATGGCTACACCTTC. V is TRBV29-1 and J is TRBJ1-2; D is ambiguous. CDR3 length: 12 residues. Germline CDR1 SQVTM, CDR2 ANQGSEA. V lost 5 bases to trimming and J lost 2 bases, with 9 bases between them.

The rearrangement uses TRBV5-6 and TRBJ2-5, with a possible D match to TRBD2 (6 bases). V was shortened by 3 bases and J by 4 bases, with 13 bases between the two germline ends. This CDR3 has 14 amino acids. Germline-derived CDR1 and CDR2 are SGHDT and YYEEEE. CDR3 sequence reads: CASSYPTGGETQYF. The CDR3 nucleotides read TGTGCCAGCAGCTATCCGACCGGGGGAGAGACCCAGTACTTC.

The chain joins TRBV5-1 to TRBJ2-2, with TRBD2 matching over 8 bases. With 2 bases clipped from V and 5 bases from J, the junction kept 2 bases outside the gene matches. The germline V gene encodes CDR1 SGHRS and CDR2 YFSETQ. The CDR3 sequence is 14 residues long. CDR3 nucleotide sequence: TGCGCCAGCAGCTTTAGCGGGGTAACCGGGGAGCTGTTTTTT. It specifies CASSFSGVTGELFF.

This chain uses TRBV27 with TRBJ2-7, with TRBD1 identical over 9 bases. With V trimmed by 4 bases and J by 2 bases, 3 bases remained unmatched. The CDR3 loop spans 14 amino acids. Germline-derived CDR1 and CDR2 are MNHEY and SMNVEV (reference sequence). The CDR3 DNA is TGTGCCAGCAGTTCGGGACAGGGAACCTACGAGCAGTACTTC. It encodes CASSSGQGTYEQYF.

The chain uses TRBV5-4 and TRBJ2-6; 10 bases are shared with TRBD1. Germline loops: CDR1 SGHNT, CDR2 YYREEE (reference sequence). V dropped 7 bases and J dropped 4; count of bases not matched to a gene: 8. The CDR3 length is 16 residues. The DNA of the CDR3 is TGTGCCAGCTCAAGGGACAGGGGAGGCGGGGCCAACGTCCTGACTTTC. Encoded protein: CASSRDRGGGANVLTF.

The count of this clone is one. The J gene is TRBJ1-4, the V gene TRBV18; 7 nucleotides agree with TRBD1. The junction had 7 bases not matched to a gene; V was cut back by 6 bases and J by 3 bases. This CDR3 region has 15 residues. The germline CDR1 and CDR2 sequences are KGHSH and LQKENI. The CDR3, as DNA: TGTGCCAGCTCTCCGCCGGGACAGCCTAATGAAAAACTGTTTTTT. It translates to CASSPPGQPNEKLFF.

The chain couples TRBV15 to TRBJ2-2; possible D gene TRBD1, 6 bases. Trimming removed 0 bases from V and 3 bases from J, with 8 bases in between. The germline V gene has CDR1 LNHNV and CDR2 YYDKDF (reference sequence). The CDR3 is 15 amino acids. In DNA form, the CDR3 reads TGTGCCACCAGCAGAGATCACAGGGACACCGGGGAGCTGTTTTTT. It is translated as CATSRDHRDTGELFF.

The J gene is TRBJ1-3, the V gene TRBV10-3, with a possible D match to TRBD1 (5 bases). Germline CDR1 is ENHRY and CDR2 is SYGVKD. Trimming took off 5 bases at V and 0 bases at J, with 23 bases between the two ends. This CDR3 region has 19 residues. CDR3 in DNA: TGTGCCATCAGTAGCGGGGGTATCGGGGGACTTTACTCTGGAAACACCATATATTTT. It yields the protein CAISSGGIGGLYSGNTIYF.

This chain uses TRBV3-1 (or the pseudogene TRBV3-2) with TRBJ2-5, with 13 bases identical to TRBD2. The CDR3 loop spans 16 amino acids. CDR1 and CDR2 (germline): LGHDT, YNNKEL (reference sequence). V trimming: 0 bases; J trimming: 4 bases; junction bases outside the gene matches: 2. In DNA, the CDR3 is TGTGCCAGCAGCCAAGATCGACTAGCGGGAGGAGAGACCCAGTACTTC. Translating it yields CASSQDRLAGGETQYF.

This clone was found once. V and J are TRBV7-8 and TRBJ1-4; D unclear. The CDR3 has 12 amino acids. V lost 6 bases and J lost 3, with 5 bases in between. Germline loops: CDR1 SGHVS, CDR2 FQNEAQ. The CDR3, as DNA: TGTGCCAGCAGTCGTCCTAATGAAAAACTGTTTTTT. Translating gives CASSRPNEKLFF.

The chain recombines TRBV2 with TRBJ1-1; D might be TRBD1 (6 bases). V was cut by 8 bases and J by 4 bases, with 14 bases left in between. The CDR3 is made up of 13 amino acids. Germline V gene data show CDR1 as SNHLY and CDR2 as FYNNEI. The CDR3 DNA follows: TGTGCCAGCGGGACCGAGGGGGTCACTGAAGCTTTCTTT. This encodes CASGTEGVTEAFF.

The rearrangement uses TRBV5-6 and TRBJ2-6, with D possibly matching TRBD2 (6 bases). Germline V gene lookup returns CDR1 SGHDT and CDR2 YYEEEE. Trimming removed 4 bases at V and 11 bases at J, with 16 bases between. The CDR3 has 14 amino acids. The chain's CDR3 is CASSAGTAPHVLTF. The DNA of the CDR3 is TGTGCCAGCAGCGCGGGGACGGCGCCTCACGTCCTGACTTTC. Full variable domain (remainder filled in from reference TRBV5-6 and TRBJ2-6): DAGVTQSPTHLIKTRGQQVTLRCSPKSGHDTVSWYQQALGQGPQFIFQYYEEEERQRGNFPDRFSGHQFPNYSSELNVNALLLGDSALYLCASSAGTAPHVLTFGAGSRLTVL.

This clone was seen only once. V is TRBV2 and J is TRBJ1-1; possibly TRBD1 for D (5 bases). The V gene lost 8 bases and the J gene lost 1 base, with 17 bases spanning the gap. Germline CDR1 is SNHLY and CDR2 is FYNNEI. CDR3 length: 15 amino acids. CDR3 coding DNA: TGTGCCAGCGTACAGGACGCGCAGGGGAACACTGAAGCTTTCTTT. Its translation is CASVQDAQGNTEAFF.

Here the CDR3 reads CASSLSPDQPQHF. The CDR3 DNA reads as TGTGCCAGCAGTTTATCTCCGGATCAGCCCCAGCATTTT. V and J are TRBV28 and TRBJ1-5; D is unclear. Germline V CDR1 and CDR2: MDHEN, SYDVKM. The CDR3 covers 13 residues. V lost 1 base to trimming and J lost 5 bases, with 6 bases between them.

V usage is TRBV12-3 or TRBV12-4 and J usage is TRBJ2-4; no reliable D call. V was trimmed by 8 bases and J by 3 bases, leaving 8 bases between them. This CDR3 has 12 residues. CDR3 bases: TGTGCCAGCGGCCTAGGCAAAAACATTCAGTACTTC. Protein: CASGLGKNIQYF.

The chain uses TRBV7-9 and TRBJ2-1; a possible D gene is TRBD1 (5 bases). V gave up 0 bases and J gave up 10 bases, with 16 bases separating them. CDR3 size: 15 residues. CDR1 and CDR2 (germline): SEHNR, FQNEAQ (reference sequence). This CDR3 reads CASSLASTARMEQFF. Written as DNA, the CDR3 is TGTGCCAGCAGCTTAGCGTCGACAGCTCGGATGGAGCAGTTCTTC.

The rearrangement uses TRBV6-5 and TRBJ2-1; tentatively, D is TRBD2 (5 bases). V lost 0 bases, J lost 8 bases, and 8 bases lay in between. This CDR3 is 13 amino acids long. CDR1 is MNHEY, CDR2 SVGAGI, per germline. The CDR3 DNA is TGTGCCAGCAGTTACTCCAACGGGGATGAGCAGTTCTTC. Amino acid sequence: CASSYSNGDEQFF.

The chain links TRBV15 to TRBJ2-1, with D possibly TRBD1 on 6 matching bases. This CDR3 region has 14 residues. The ends were cut back, 1 base at V and 4 bases at J, with 8 bases in the middle. Germline V lookup: CDR1 LNHNV, CDR2 YYDKDF (reference sequence). In nucleotides, the CDR3 is TGTGCCACCAGCAGAGGCCAGGGGTACAATGAGCAGTTCTTC. Amino acids: CATSRGQGYNEQFF. Supplemented by reference TRBV15 and TRBJ2-1, the full variable domain reads DAMVIQNPRYQVTQFGKPVTLSCSQTLNHNVMYWYQQKSSQAPKLLFHYYDKDFNNEADTPDNFQSRRPNTSFCFLDIRSPGLGDTAMYLCATSRGQGYNEQFFGPGTRLTVL.

This chain uses TRBV19 with TRBJ2-4; D is possibly TRBD1 (5 bases). Germline CDR1 LNHDA, CDR2 SQIVND (reference sequence). V was pared by 4 bases and J by 2 bases, with 18 bases between. This CDR3 region has 17 residues. Written as DNA, the CDR3 is TGTGCCAGTAGTAAGACCCAGATGGGGCTTTCCAAAAACATTCAGTACTTC. Translation: CASSKTQMGLSKNIQYF.

This chain uses TRBV12-3 or TRBV12-4 with TRBJ2-7; the match to TRBD1 covers 9 bases. Trimming at V came to 7 bases and at J to 5 bases, leaving 3 bases not matched to a gene. The CDR3 consists of 12 residues. The CDR3 region is CASKTGGNEQYF. The CDR3 DNA sequence: TGTGCCAGCAAGACAGGGGGAAACGAGCAGTACTTC.

This sequence joins TRBV7-3 and TRBJ2-2; 12 bases agree with TRBD2. The V gene end was trimmed by 4 bases and the J gene end by 5 bases; junction bases not matched to a gene: 2. Germline V gives CDR1 SGHTA, CDR2 FQGTGA. The CDR3 is made up of 15 amino acids. The CDR3 reads CASSSGLAGTGELFF. CDR3 bases: TGTGCCAGCAGCTCCGGACTAGCGGGAACCGGGGAGCTGTTTTTT.

This sequence joins TRBV7-2 and TRBJ1-6, with 7 bases aligning to TRBD1. The CDR3 contains 15 residues. Germline V CDR1 and CDR2: SGHTA, FQGNSA. With 6 bases clipped from V and 10 bases from J, the junction kept 12 bases outside the gene matches. This chain's CDR3 is CASSSLRQGGSPLHF. CDR3 DNA sequence: TGTGCCAGCAGTTCTCTTCGACAGGGCGGGTCACCCCTCCACTTT. The complete variable domain, with remaining parts taken from reference TRBV7-2 and TRBJ1-6, reads GAGVSQSPSNKVTEKGKDVELRCDPISGHTALYWYRQSLGQGLEFLIYFQGNSAPDKSGLPSDRFSAERTGGSVSTLTIQRTQQEDSAVYLCASSSLRQGGSPLHFGNGTRLTVT.